Reported below is one T cell receptor delta chain. What it binds is unknown. The record originates from a study of Vδ1+ human thymocytes. The template was reverse-transcribed extracted RNA. CDR3 amplicons came from multiplex PCR with pooled V-gene forward and constant-region reverse primers. TCRdb fed the multiplex PCR reads into CATT to redo clone calling. The profile shows some 55,000 delta-chain clones, more than 15% of them singletons. Germline CDR1 and CDR2: TSWWSYY and QGS. V shed 5 bases and J 2 bases; nucleotides not matched to a gene: 34. The CDR3 has 25 residues. After alphabeta T cell depletion, CD3+ Vdelta1+ Vdelta2- thymocytes were sorted. Notes on the study in general: Highly polyclonal TRG and TRD repertoires with Gaussian CDR3 length distributions appeared in thymus. Despite high sort purity, roughly 20% of thymic T cell receptor delta sequences were Vdelta2.

The receptor was derived from a boy under two years old who had congenital heart surgery. The chain recombines TRDV1 with TRDJ1, with 11 positions matching TRDD3. The sequenced material came from Vdelta1+ gamma-delta thymocytes from the thymus. Specified subset: FACS-sorted CD3+ TCRalphabeta- TCRVdelta1+ TCRVdelta2- thymocytes. The CDR3 DNA is TGTGCTCTTGGGTTACTCCTTCTTCCTACGAATACTCTGGGGGATACCCTAAGTGGAACCGATAAACTCATCTTT. Amino acid sequence: CALGLLLLPTNTLGDTLSGTDKLIF.